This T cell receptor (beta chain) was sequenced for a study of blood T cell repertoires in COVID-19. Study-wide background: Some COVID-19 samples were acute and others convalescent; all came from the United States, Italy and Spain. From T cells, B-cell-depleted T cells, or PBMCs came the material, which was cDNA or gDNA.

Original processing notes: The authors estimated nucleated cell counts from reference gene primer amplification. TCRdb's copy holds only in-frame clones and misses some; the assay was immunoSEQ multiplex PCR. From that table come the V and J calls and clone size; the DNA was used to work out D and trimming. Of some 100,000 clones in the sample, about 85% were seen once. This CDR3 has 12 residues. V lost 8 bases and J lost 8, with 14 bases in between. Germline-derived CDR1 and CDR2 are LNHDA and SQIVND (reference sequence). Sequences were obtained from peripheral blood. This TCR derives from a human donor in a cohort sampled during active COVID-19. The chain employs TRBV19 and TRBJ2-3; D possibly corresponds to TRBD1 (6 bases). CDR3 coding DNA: TGTGCCAGTTCCTACAGGGTTGGTACGCAGTATTTT. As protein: CASSYRVGTQYF.